These 4 T cell receptor beta chains were all obtained from the same sample, sequenced in a study of blood T cell repertoires in COVID-19. The table came from immunoSEQ multiplex PCR; TCRdb's copy has only in-frame clones and leaves some out. The table has around 200,000 clones, 70% to 90% seen once. The sequencing sample was made of peripheral blood. The source is a young man with acute or convalescent COVID-19.

The chain uses TRBV19 and TRBJ2-1; tentatively, D is TRBD1 (6 bases). Germline V gives CDR1 LNHDA, CDR2 SQIVND (reference sequence). The CDR3 is 16 residues long. V lost 3 bases and J 3 bases, leaving 15 bases between the germline ends. The CDR3 region has the DNA TGTGCCAGTAGTATTGGACAGCCCACAAACTACAATGAGCAGTTCTTC. It specifies CASSIGQPTNYNEQFF.

V gene TRBV28 combines with J gene TRBJ1-6; D is ambiguous. Looked up from germline, CDR1 is MDHEN and CDR2 is SYDVKM. V was clipped by 2 bases and J by 9 bases, with 5 bases between them. CDR3 length equals 12 residues. For the CDR3, the DNA is TGTGCCAGCAGTTTACCGGGTTCACCCCTCCACTTT. It codes for CASSLPGSPLHF.

The chain is built from TRBV6-2 or TRBV6-3 and TRBJ2-5; 10 bases are shared with TRBD2. V lost 5 bases, J lost 4 bases, and 10 bases stayed unmatched. CDR1 and CDR2 (germline): MNHEY, SVGEGT. The CDR3 sequence is 16 residues long. CDR3 DNA: TGTGCCAGCAGTCGTACCCATAGACTAGCGGGAGAGACCCAGTACTTC. Amino acids: CASSRTHRLAGETQYF.

This clone was observed once. At one end, the junction sequence differs from germline, possibly due to a read error. The rearrangement uses TRBV7-7 and TRBJ2-5; TRBD1 aligns across 7 bases. Germline CDR1 SSHAT, CDR2 FNYEAQ (reference sequence). The CDR3 runs 13 residues. CDR3 sequence (DNA): TGTGCTAGCAGCCGGGACAGACAAGAGACCCAGTACTTC. Its translation is CASSRDRQETQYF.